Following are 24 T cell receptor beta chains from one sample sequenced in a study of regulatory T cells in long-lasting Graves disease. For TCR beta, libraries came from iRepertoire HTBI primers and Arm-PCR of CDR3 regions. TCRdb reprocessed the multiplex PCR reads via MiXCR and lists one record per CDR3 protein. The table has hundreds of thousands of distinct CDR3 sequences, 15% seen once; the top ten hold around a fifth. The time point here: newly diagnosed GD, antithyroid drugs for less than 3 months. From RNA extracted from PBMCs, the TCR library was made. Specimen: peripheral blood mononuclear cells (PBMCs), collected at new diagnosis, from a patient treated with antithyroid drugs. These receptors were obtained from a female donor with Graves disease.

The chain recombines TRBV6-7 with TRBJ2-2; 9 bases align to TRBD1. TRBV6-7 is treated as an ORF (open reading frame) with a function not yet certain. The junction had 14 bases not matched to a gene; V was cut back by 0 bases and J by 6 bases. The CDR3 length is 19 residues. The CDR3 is CASSYSRGHRGQLSGELFF. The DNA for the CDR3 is TGTGCCAGCAGTTACTCGAGAGGTCACAGGGGGCAACTTTCCGGGGAGCTGTTTTTT.

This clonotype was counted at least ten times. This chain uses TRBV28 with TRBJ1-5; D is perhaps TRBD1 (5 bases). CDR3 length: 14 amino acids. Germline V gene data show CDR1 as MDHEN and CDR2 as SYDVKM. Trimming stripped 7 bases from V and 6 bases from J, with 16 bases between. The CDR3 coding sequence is TGTGCCAGCACCGCGCTAAAGGGGAGTCAGCCCCAGCATTTT. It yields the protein CASTALKGSQPQHF.

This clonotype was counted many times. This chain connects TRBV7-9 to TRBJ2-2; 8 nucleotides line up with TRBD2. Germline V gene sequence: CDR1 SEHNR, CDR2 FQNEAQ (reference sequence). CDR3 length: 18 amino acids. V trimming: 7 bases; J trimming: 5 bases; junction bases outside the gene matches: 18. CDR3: CASTISEGSGRGTGELFF. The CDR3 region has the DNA TGTGCCAGCACTATAAGCGAAGGGAGCGGGAGAGGAACCGGGGAGCTGTTTTTT.

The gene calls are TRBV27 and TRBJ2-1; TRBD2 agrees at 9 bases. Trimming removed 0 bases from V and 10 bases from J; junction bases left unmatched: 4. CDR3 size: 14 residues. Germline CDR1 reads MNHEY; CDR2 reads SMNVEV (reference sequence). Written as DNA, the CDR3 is TGTGCCAGCAGTTTATCTAGCGGGAGATGGGAGCAGTTCTTC. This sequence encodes CASSLSSGRWEQFF.

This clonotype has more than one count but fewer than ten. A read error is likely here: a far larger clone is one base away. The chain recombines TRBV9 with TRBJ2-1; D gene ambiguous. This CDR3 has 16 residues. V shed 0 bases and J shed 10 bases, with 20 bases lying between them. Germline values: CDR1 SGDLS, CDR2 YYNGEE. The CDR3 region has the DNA TGTGCCAGCAGCGTAGGGACCTCCCCGGACCCCTACGAGCAGTTCTTC. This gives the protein CASSVGTSPDPYEQFF.

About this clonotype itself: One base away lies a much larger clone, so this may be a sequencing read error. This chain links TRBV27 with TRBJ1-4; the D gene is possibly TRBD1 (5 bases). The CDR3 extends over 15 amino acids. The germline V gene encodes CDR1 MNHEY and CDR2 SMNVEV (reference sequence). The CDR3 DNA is TGTGCCAGCGGTTTAGAAGGGGCAACTAATGAAAAACTGTTTTTT. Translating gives CASGLEGATNEKLFF. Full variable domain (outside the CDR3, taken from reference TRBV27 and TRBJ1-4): EAQVTQNPRYLITVTGKKLTVTCSQNMNHEYMSWYRQDPGLGLRQIYYSMNVEVTDKGDVPEGYKVSRKEKRNFPLILESPSPNQTSLYFCASGLEGATNEKLFFGSGTQLSVL.

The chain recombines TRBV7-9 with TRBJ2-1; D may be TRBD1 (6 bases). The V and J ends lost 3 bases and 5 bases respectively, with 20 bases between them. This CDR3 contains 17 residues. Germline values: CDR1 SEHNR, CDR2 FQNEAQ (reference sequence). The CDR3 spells CASSLEYQDSENNEQFF. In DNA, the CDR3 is TGTGCCAGCAGCTTGGAGTATCAGGACAGCGAAAACAATGAGCAGTTCTTC.

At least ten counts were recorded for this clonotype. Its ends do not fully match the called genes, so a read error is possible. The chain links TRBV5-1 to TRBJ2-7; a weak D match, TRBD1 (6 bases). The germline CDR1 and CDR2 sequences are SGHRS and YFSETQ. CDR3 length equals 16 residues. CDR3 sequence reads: CASSLRGTGSSYEQYF. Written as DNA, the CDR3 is TGTGCCAGCAGCTTAAGAGGTACAGGGTCGTCCTACGAGCAGTACTTC.

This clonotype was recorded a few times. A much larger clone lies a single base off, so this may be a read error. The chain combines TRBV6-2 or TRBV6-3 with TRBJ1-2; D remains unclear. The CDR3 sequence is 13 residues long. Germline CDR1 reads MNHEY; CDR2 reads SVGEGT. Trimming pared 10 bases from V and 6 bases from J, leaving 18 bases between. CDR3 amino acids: CATTDAPSDGYTF. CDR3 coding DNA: TGTGCCACCACGGACGCGCCTAGCGATGGCTACACCTTC.

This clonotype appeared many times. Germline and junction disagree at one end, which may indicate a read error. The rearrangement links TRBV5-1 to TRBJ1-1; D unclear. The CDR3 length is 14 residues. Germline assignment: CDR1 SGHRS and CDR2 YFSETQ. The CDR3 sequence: CASSLSGRNTEAFF. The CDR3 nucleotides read TGTGCCAGCAGTTTAAGCGGGAGGAACACTGAAGCTTTCTTT.

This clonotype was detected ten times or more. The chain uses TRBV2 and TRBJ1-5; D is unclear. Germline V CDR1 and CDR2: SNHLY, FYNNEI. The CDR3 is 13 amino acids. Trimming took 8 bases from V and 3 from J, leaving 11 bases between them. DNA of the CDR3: TGTGCCAGCCAAAGTGTAGTCAATCAGCCCCAGCATTTT. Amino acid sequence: CASQSVVNQPQHF.

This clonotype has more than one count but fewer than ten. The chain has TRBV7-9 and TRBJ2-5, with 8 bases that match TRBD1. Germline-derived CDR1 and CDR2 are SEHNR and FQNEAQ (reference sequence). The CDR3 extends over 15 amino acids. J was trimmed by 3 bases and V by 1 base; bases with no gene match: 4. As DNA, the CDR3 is TGTGCCAGCAGCTTAGGCAGGGGGCGTGAAGAGACCCAGTACTTC. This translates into CASSLGRGREETQYF.

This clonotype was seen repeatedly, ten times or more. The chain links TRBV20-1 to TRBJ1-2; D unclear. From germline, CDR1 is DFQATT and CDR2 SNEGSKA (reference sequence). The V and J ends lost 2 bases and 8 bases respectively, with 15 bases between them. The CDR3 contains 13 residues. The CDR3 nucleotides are TGCAGTGCTAGATCGGGGTTTTCATTCGGCTACACCTTC. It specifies CSARSGFSFGYTF.

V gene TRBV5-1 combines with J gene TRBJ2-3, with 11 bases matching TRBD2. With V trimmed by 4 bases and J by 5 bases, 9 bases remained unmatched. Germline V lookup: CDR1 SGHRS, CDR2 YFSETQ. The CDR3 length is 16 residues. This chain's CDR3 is CASSRLTSGVGDTQYF. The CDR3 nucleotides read TGCGCCAGCAGCCGATTGACTAGCGGGGTAGGAGATACGCAGTATTTT.

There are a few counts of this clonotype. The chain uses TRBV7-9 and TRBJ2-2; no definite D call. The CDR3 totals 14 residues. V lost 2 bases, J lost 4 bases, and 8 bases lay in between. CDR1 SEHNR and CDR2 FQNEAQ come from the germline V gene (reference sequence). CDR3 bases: TGTGCCAGCAGCTTACAATCTTTCACCGGGGAGCTGTTTTTT. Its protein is CASSLQSFTGELFF.

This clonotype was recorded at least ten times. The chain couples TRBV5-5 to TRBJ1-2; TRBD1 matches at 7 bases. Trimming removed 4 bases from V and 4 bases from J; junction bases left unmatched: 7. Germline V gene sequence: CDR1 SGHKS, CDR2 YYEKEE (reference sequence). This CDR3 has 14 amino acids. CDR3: CASSETGNGYGYTF. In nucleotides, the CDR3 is TGTGCCAGCAGCGAGACAGGGAATGGCTATGGCTACACCTTC.

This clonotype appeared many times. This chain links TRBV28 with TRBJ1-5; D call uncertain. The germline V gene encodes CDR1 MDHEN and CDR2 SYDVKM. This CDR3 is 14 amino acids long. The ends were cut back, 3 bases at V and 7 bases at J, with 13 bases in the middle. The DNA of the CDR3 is TGTGCCAGCAGTTTTAGGCAGGAAAGACAGCCCCAGCATTTT. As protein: CASSFRQERQPQHF.

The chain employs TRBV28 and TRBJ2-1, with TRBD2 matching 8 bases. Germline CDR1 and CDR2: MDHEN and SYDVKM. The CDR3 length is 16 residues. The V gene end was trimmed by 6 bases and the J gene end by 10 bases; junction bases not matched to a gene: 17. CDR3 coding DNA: TGTGCCAGCAGCTTAGCAGGTCTAGCGGGCCGCCGAGAGCAGTTCTTC. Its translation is CASSLAGLAGRREQFF.

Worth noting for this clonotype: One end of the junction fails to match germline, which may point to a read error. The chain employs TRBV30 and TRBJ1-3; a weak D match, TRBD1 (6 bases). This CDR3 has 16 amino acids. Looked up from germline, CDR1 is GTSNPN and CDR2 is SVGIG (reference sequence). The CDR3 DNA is TGTGCCTGGAGTATTGGTCAGACAGGCTCTGGAAGCACCATATATTTT. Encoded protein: CAWSIGQTGSGSTIYF.

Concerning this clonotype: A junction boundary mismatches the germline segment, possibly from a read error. The CDR3 DNA reads TGTGCCGGCAGCGCCTCAGATACGCAGTATTTT. This sequence encodes CAGSASDTQYF. The rearrangement uses TRBV9 and TRBJ2-3; no clear D. Germline lookup yields CDR1 SGDLS and CDR2 YYNGEE. CDR3 length: 11 residues.

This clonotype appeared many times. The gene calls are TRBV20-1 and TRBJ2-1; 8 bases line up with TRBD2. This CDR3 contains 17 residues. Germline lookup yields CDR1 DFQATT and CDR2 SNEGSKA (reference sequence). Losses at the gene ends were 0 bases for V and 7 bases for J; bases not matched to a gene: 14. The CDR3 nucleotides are TGCAGTGCTAGAGATACGGCGGGAGGCGAGGGGGGTAATGAGCAGTTCTTC. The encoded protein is CSARDTAGGEGGNEQFF.

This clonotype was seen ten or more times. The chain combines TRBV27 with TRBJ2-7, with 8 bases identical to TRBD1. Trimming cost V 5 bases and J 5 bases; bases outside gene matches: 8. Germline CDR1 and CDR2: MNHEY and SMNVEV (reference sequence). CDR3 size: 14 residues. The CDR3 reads CASSPTGAGNEQYF. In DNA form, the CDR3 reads TGTGCCAGCAGTCCGACAGGGGCGGGCAACGAGCAGTACTTC.

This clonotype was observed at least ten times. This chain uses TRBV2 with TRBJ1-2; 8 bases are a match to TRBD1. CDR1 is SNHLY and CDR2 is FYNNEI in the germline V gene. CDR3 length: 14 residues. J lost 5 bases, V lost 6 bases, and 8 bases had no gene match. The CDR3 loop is CASSMTGVAYGYTF. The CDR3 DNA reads TGTGCCAGCAGCATGACAGGGGTCGCATATGGCTACACCTTC.

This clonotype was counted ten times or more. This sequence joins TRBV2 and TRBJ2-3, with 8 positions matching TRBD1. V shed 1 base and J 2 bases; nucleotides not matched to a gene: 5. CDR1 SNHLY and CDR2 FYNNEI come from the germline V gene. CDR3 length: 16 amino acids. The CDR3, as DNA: TGTGCCAGCAGTGAAGGGACAGGGCTGACCACAGATACGCAGTATTTT. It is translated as CASSEGTGLTTDTQYF. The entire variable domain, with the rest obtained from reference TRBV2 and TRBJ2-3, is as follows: EPEVTQTPSHQVTQMGQEVILRCVPISNHLYFYWYRQILGQKVEFLVSFYNNEISEKSEIFDDQFSVERPDGSNFTLKIRSTKLEDSAMYFCASSEGTGLTTDTQYFGPGTRLTVL.